A single sample is the source of the 5 T cell receptor beta chains below, sequenced in a study of beta chain features in type 1 diabetes. All of the isolated RNA was reverse transcribed, so expressed TCRB transcripts were sequenced. Some clones are missing from TCRdb's copy, which holds only in-frame ones; the method was immunoSEQ multiplex PCR. This sample yields about 140,000 clones, of which approximately 9.8% are seen a single time; 0.65% belongs to the top ten. Source material: central memory CD4+ T cells from blood. Receptor source: a woman aged 35 to 49 in good health.

The V call is TRBV27, the J call TRBJ1-1, with a tentative D call TRBD1 (5 bases). The CDR3 contains 13 residues. In germline, CDR1 is MNHEY, CDR2 SMNVEV (reference sequence). The V end was cut by 5 bases, the J end by 5 bases, with 12 bases between. The CDR3 sequence: CASSQRRGTEAFF. In nucleotides, the CDR3 is TGTGCCAGCAGTCAGAGGCGGGGGACTGAAGCTTTCTTT.

This chain joins TRBV7-7 and TRBJ2-5; D is uncertain. Germline CDR1 reads SSHAT; CDR2 reads FNYEAQ (reference sequence). This CDR3 has 13 residues. The V and J ends lost 3 bases and 4 bases respectively, with 9 bases between them. The CDR3 DNA follows: TGTGCCAGCAGCTTGGAGACTTCAGAGACCCAGTACTTC. It is translated as CASSLETSETQYF.

This clone was observed a few times. The chain has TRBV5-1 and TRBJ2-3; TRBD2 agrees at 7 bases. Looked up from germline, CDR1 is SGHRS and CDR2 is YFSETQ. The length of the CDR3 is 14 residues. Trimming cost V 2 bases and J 4 bases; bases outside gene matches: 4. Written as DNA, the CDR3 is TGCGCCAGCAGCTTTGGGGGGGTCCCAGATACGCAGTATTTT. This encodes CASSFGGVPDTQYF.

The chain joins TRBV6-6 to TRBJ1-5, with 9 positions matching TRBD1. The CDR3 extends over 14 amino acids. Germline V gene lookup returns CDR1 MNHNY and CDR2 SVGAGI (reference sequence). With V trimmed by 2 bases and J by 4 bases, 0 bases remained unmatched. Here the CDR3 reads CASSYGTGNQPQHF. The CDR3 DNA reads TGTGCCAGCAGTTACGGGACAGGGAATCAGCCCCAGCATTTT.

This clone showed up just a few times. The chain combines TRBV15 with TRBJ2-2; no clear D gene. The CDR3 consists of 14 residues. Germline CDR1 LNHNV, CDR2 YYDKDF (reference sequence). V gave up 6 bases and J gave up 1 base, with 9 bases separating them. The CDR3 sequence: CATRQEQNTGELFF. The CDR3 region has the DNA TGTGCCACCAGGCAGGAACAGAACACCGGGGAGCTGTTTTTT. Full variable domain (missing parts from reference TRBV15 and TRBJ2-2): DAMVIQNPRYQVTQFGKPVTLSCSQTLNHNVMYWYQQKSSQAPKLLFHYYDKDFNNEADTPDNFQSRRPNTSFCFLDIRSPGLGDTAMYLCATRQEQNTGELFFGEGSRLTVL.